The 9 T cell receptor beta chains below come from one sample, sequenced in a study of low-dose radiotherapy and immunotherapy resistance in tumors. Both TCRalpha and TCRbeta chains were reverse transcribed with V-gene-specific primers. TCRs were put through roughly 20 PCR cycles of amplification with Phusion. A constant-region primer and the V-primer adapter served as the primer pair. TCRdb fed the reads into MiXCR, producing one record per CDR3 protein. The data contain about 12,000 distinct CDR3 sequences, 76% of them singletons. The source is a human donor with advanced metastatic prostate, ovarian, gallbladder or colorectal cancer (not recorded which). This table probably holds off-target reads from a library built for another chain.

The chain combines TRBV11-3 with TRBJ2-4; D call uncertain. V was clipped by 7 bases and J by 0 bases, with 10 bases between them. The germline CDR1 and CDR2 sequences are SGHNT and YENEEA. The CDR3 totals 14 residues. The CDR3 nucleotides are TGTGCCAGCACCCCGACAATAGCCAAAAACATTCAGTACTTC. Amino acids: CASTPTIAKNIQYF.

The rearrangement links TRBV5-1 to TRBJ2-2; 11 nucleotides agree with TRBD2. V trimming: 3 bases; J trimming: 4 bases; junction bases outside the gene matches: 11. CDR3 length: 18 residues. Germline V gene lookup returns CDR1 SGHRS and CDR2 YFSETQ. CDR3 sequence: CASSSLITSGSGTGELFF. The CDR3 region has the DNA TGCGCCAGCAGCTCCCTTATCACTAGCGGGAGTGGCACCGGGGAGCTGTTTTTT. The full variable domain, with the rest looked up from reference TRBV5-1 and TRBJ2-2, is KAGVTQTPRYLIKTRGQQVTLSCSPISGHRSVSWYQQTPGQGLQFLFEYFSETQRNKGNFPGRFSGRQFSNSRSEMNVSTLELGDSALYLCASSSLITSGSGTGELFFGEGSRLTVL.

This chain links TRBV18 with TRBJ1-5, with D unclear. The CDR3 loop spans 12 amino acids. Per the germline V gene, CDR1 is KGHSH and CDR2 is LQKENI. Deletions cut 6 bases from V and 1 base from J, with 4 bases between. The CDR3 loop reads CASSESNQPQHF. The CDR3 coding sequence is TGTGCCAGCTCCGAAAGCAATCAGCCCCAGCATTTT.

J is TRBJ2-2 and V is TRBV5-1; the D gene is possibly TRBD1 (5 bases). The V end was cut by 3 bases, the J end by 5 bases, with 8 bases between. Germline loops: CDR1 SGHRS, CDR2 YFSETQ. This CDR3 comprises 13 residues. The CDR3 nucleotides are TGCGCCAGCAGCTCTCAGGGTACCGGGGAGCTGTTTTTT. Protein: CASSSQGTGELFF.

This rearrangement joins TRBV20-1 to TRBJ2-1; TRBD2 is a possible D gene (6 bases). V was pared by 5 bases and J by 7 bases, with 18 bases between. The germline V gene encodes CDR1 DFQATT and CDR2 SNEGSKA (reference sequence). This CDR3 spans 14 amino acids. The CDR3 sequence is CSARETGLANEQFF. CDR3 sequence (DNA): TGCAGTGCTCGCGAAACGGGGCTAGCGAATGAGCAGTTCTTC.

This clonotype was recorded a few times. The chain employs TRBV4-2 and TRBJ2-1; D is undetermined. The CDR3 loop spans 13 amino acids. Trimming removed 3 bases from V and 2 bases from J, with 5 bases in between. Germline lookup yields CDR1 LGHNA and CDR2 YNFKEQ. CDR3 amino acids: CASSQGTYNEQFF. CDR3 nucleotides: TGTGCCAGCAGCCAGGGGACCTACAATGAGCAGTTCTTC.

The CDR3 sequence is CASSLGQSNQPQHF. Here the CDR3 DNA reads TGTGCCAGCAGCTTGGGACAGAGCAATCAGCCCCAGCATTTT. The gene calls are TRBV6-6 and TRBJ1-5; TRBD1 aligns across 7 bases. This CDR3 spans 14 amino acids. The ends lost 6 bases at V and 1 base at J; junction bases unmatched: 3. Per the germline V gene, CDR1 is MNHNY and CDR2 is SVGAGI (reference sequence).

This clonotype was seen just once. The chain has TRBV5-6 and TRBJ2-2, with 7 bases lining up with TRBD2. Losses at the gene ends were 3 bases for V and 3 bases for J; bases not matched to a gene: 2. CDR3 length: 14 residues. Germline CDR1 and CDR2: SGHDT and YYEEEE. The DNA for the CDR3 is TGTGCCAGCAGCTCGGCGGGGGACACCGGGGAGCTGTTTTTT. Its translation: CASSSAGDTGELFF.

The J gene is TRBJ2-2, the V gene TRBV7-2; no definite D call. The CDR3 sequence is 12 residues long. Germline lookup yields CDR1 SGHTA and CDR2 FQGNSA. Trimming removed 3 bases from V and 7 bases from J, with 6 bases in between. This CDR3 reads CASSFGFGELFF. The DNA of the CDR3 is TGTGCCAGCAGCTTCGGGTTCGGGGAGCTGTTTTTT.